Each of the 14 T cell receptor beta chains below was sequenced from the same sample in a study of cytomegalovirus exposure and HLA in healthy donors. PCR used 60 Vbeta primers and 13 Jbeta primers. Here immunoSEQ multiplex PCR was the method, and the copy in TCRdb shows in-frame clones only, minus some. Among under 150,000 clones listed, around 70% were seen once. Sequenced input: PBMCs. Receptor source: a man younger than 40 in good health and CMV-seropositive.

The CDR3 region has the DNA TGTGCCAGCAGCGTGAGATCGACAGATACGCAGTATTTT. It yields the protein CASSVRSTDTQYF. V is TRBV5-6 and J is TRBJ2-3; D unclear. The length of the CDR3 is 13 residues. The germline V and J ends were trimmed by 4 bases and 3 bases, with 9 bases remaining between them. Germline values: CDR1 SGHDT, CDR2 YYEEEE.

This clone was recorded at least ten times. This chain joins TRBV7-3 and TRBJ2-5; the match to TRBD1 covers 10 bases. CDR3 length: 15 residues. Trimming at V came to 5 bases and at J to 3 bases, leaving 6 bases not matched to a gene. CDR1 is SGHTA and CDR2 is FQGTGA in the germline V gene. For the CDR3, the DNA is TGTGCCAGCAGCGTGATTGGGACAGGGGAAGAGACCCAGTACTTC. The encoded protein is CASSVIGTGEETQYF.

This clone has only a few counts. The chain uses TRBV2 and TRBJ2-1; 14 bases line up with TRBD2. V lost 6 bases, J lost 8 bases, and 9 bases stayed unmatched. Germline assignment: CDR1 SNHLY and CDR2 FYNNEI. The CDR3 is made up of 16 amino acids. CDR3 sequence reads: CASRARGLAGVYEQFF. As DNA, the CDR3 is TGTGCCAGCAGAGCGAGGGGACTAGCGGGAGTATATGAGCAGTTCTTC. Variable domain in full (rest from reference TRBV2 and TRBJ2-1): EPEVTQTPSHQVTQMGQEVILRCVPISNHLYFYWYRQILGQKVEFLVSFYNNEISEKSEIFDDQFSVERPDGSNFTLKIRSTKLEDSAMYFCASRARGLAGVYEQFFGPGTRLTVL.

The J gene is TRBJ1-2, the V gene TRBV13, with a weak D call TRBD1 (5 bases). Between the trimmed V and J ends, which lost 3 bases and 5 bases, there was a span of 16 bases. The germline V gene encodes CDR1 PRHDT and CDR2 FYEKMQ (reference sequence). The CDR3 extends over 15 amino acids. This CDR3 reads CASSFGIDRLYGYTF. Here the CDR3 DNA reads TGTGCCAGCAGCTTTGGGATTGACAGATTATATGGCTACACCTTC.

The chain uses TRBV6-1 and TRBJ1-5; D not certain. The CDR3 consists of 17 residues. Germline V gene sequence: CDR1 MNHNS, CDR2 SASEGT. The V end was cut by 3 bases, the J end by 4 bases, with 19 bases between. For the CDR3, the DNA is TGTGCCAGCAGTGACCGTTCAGTAGCACGGGGAAATCAGCCCCAGCATTTT. It specifies CASSDRSVARGNQPQHF.

The genes are TRBV28 and TRBJ2-4, with D unclear. This CDR3 contains 16 residues. Germline assignment: CDR1 MDHEN and CDR2 SYDVKM. The V end was cut by 8 bases, the J end by 0 bases, with 17 bases between. The CDR3 nucleotides read TGTGCCAGCTCCTCCCGCCCAACGGTAGCCAAAAACATTCAGTACTTC. Translating it yields CASSSRPTVAKNIQYF.

The chain uses TRBV11-2 and TRBJ2-3; no clear D gene. CDR3 length equals 14 residues. Germline values: CDR1 SGHAT, CDR2 FQNNGV. Between the trimmed V and J ends, which lost 4 bases and 1 base, there was a span of 9 bases. The CDR3 sequence is CASSYIRGTDTQYF. The CDR3 region has the DNA TGTGCCAGCAGCTATATTCGAGGCACAGATACGCAGTATTTT.

In its sample, this clone was seen many times. The chain uses TRBV9 and TRBJ2-7; 10 bases map to TRBD2. Unmatched junction bases numbered 11, after V lost 2 bases and J lost 6 bases. The CDR3 has 16 amino acids. From germline, CDR1 is SGDLS and CDR2 YYNGEE. The CDR3 region has the DNA TGTGCCAGCAGCGTCGCGGGGACTAGCGTGGGGATCGAGCAGTACTTC. Amino acid sequence: CASSVAGTSVGIEQYF.

The genes are TRBV6-5 and TRBJ2-7; no clear D gene. The germline gives CDR1 MNHEY, CDR2 SVGAGI. The CDR3 loop spans 13 amino acids. V lost 5 bases to trimming and J lost 6 bases, with 14 bases between them. In DNA, the CDR3 is TGTGCCAGCAGTCCCGGTCCGACGGGCGAGCAGTACTTC. Translated: CASSPGPTGEQYF.

The J gene is TRBJ2-7, the V gene TRBV9; D not certain. The CDR3 extends over 14 amino acids. V was cut by 0 bases and J by 4 bases, with 11 bases left in between. Per germline, CDR1 SGDLS and CDR2 YYNGEE. This chain's CDR3 is CASSVGPSRYEQYF. CDR3 DNA: TGTGCCAGCAGCGTAGGTCCCAGCAGGTACGAGCAGTACTTC.

The chain recombines TRBV11-2 with TRBJ1-5, with 9 nucleotides matching TRBD1. J lost 7 bases, V lost 5 bases, and 3 bases had no gene match. Germline assignment: CDR1 SGHAT and CDR2 FQNNGV. CDR3 length: 13 residues. CDR3 protein: CASSRTGEQPQHF. The CDR3 coding sequence is TGTGCCAGCAGCCGGACAGGGGAACAGCCCCAGCATTTT. The whole variable domain, remainder taken from reference TRBV11-2 and TRBJ1-5, is EAGVAQSPRYKIIEKRQSVAFWCNPISGHATLYWYQQILGQGPKLLIQFQNNGVVDDSQLPKDRFSAERLKGVDSTLKIQPAKLEDSAVYLCASSRTGEQPQHFGDGTRLSIL.

This chain uses TRBV2 with TRBJ1-1; 8 positions match TRBD1. Germline CDR1 SNHLY, CDR2 FYNNEI. The CDR3 spans 13 residues. V lost 7 bases, J lost 1 base, and 2 bases stayed unmatched. The CDR3 DNA is TGTGCCAGCATCGACAGGGGGAACACTGAAGCTTTCTTT. This sequence encodes CASIDRGNTEAFF.

A word on this clone: The same CDR3 can be traced to other DNA sequences in this sample. The rearrangement links TRBV29-1 to TRBJ2-1; no clear D. Germline lookup yields CDR1 SQVTM and CDR2 ANQGSEA. V was clipped by 3 bases and J by 5 bases, with 17 bases between them. The CDR3 is made up of 15 amino acids. Written as DNA, the CDR3 is TGCAGCGTTGAGAGTCCCATCCCTACTGACAATGAGCAGTTCTTC. It translates to CSVESPIPTDNEQFF.

This clone was picked up one time. The chain recombines TRBV5-1 with TRBJ2-5, with 8 bases matching TRBD1. CDR3 length: 16 amino acids. Looked up from germline, CDR1 is SGHRS and CDR2 is YFSETQ. The ends lost 4 bases at V and 4 bases at J; junction bases unmatched: 12. The CDR3 DNA reads as TGCGCCAGCAGCGCCTCGGAGACAGGGGCGGGAGAGACCCAGTACTTC. This gives the protein CASSASETGAGETQYF.